Presented here are 3 T cell receptor beta chains from one specimen sequenced in a study of shared T cell receptors in the human thymus. Sequencing was performed with immunoSEQ multiplex PCR; in TCRdb, only in-frame clones are kept and a portion is missing. The repertoire has 500,000 to 550,000 clones, around 78% of them found once; the top ten carry approximately 0.013%. The same sample was also used in a study of human thymus T cells.

Sample: thymocytes. These TCRs come from a boy in the first two years of life with a congenital heart defect.

The V gene is TRBV7-2, the J gene TRBJ2-7; the match to TRBD2 covers 15 bases. Germline lookup yields CDR1 SGHTA and CDR2 FQGNSA. V shed 7 bases, J shed 5 bases, and the junction held 9 bases outside the gene matches. This CDR3 comprises 16 residues. CDR3 bases: TGTGCCAGCATCGACCCCGGACTAGCGGGAGGGCACGAGCAGTACTTC. It is translated as CASIDPGLAGGHEQYF.

Comment on this clone: One end of the junction is discordant with germline, which a read error may explain. The chain has TRBV28 and TRBJ2-2; possible D gene TRBD2, 6 bases. CDR3 length: 16 residues. Germline V gene data show CDR1 as MDHEN and CDR2 as SYDVKM. Here the CDR3 DNA reads TGTGCCAGCACCGACGGGAGCACCCCGAACGCCGGGGAGCTGTTTTTT. Its protein product is CASTDGSTPNAGELFF.

The chain has TRBV10-1 and TRBJ2-7, with TRBD2 as a possible D gene (6 bases). CDR3 length: 14 amino acids. V was clipped by 4 bases and J by 6 bases, with 16 bases between them. Germline V gene lookup returns CDR1 WNHNN and CDR2 SYGVQD (reference sequence). CDR3 in DNA: TGCGCCAGCAGTGTAAGTCTAGCGCTGGGCGAGCAGTACTTC. It translates to CASSVSLALGEQYF.